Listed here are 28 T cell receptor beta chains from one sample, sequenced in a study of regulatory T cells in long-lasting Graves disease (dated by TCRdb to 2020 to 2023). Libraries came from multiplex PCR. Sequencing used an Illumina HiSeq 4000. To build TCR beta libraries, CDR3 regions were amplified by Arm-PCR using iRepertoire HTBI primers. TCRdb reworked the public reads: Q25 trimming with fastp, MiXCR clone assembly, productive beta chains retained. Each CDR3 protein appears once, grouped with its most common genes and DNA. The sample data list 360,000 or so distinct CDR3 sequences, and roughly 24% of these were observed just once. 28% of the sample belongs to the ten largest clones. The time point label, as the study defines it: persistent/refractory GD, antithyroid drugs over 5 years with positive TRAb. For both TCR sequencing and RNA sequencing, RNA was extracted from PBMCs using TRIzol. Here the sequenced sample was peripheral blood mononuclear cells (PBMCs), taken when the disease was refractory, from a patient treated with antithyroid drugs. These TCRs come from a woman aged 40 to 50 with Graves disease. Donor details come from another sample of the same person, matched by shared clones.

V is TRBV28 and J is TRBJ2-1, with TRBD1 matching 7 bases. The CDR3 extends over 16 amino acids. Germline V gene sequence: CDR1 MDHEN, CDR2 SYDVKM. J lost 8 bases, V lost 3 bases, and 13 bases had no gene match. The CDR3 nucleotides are TGTGCCAGCAGTTTTAGAGGGACAGTCAGGATGGATGAGCAGTTCTTC. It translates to CASSFRGTVRMDEQFF.

In nucleotides, the CDR3 is TGTGCCAGCAGCTTAGAACCAGCGGGAGGATCCGATCTCCTGAACGAGCAGTACTTC. Its translation is CASSLEPAGGSDLLNEQYF. The gene calls are TRBV7-2 and TRBJ2-7; TRBD2 aligns across 9 bases. This CDR3 region has 19 residues. CDR1 and CDR2 from the germline V gene are SGHTA and FQGNSA. J gave up 5 bases and V 1 base, and 18 bases lay outside the gene matches.

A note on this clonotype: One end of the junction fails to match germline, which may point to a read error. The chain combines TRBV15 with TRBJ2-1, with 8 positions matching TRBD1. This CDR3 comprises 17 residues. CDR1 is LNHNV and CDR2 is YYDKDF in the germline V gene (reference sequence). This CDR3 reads CATNRTPDRGLYNEQFF. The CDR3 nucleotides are TGTGCCACCAACAGAACCCCCGACAGGGGTTTGTACAATGAGCAGTTCTTC. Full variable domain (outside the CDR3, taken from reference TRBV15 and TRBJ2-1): DAMVIQNPRYQVTQFGKPVTLSCSQTLNHNVMYWYQQKSSQAPKLLFHYYDKDFNNEADTPDNFQSRRPNTSFCFLDIRSPGLGDTAMYLCATNRTPDRGLYNEQFFGPGTRLTVL.

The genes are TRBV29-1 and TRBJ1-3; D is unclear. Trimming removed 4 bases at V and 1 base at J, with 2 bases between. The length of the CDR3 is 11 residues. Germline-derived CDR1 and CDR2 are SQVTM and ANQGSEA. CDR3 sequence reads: CSVGSGNTIYF. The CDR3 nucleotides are TGCAGCGTTGGATCTGGAAACACCATATATTTT.

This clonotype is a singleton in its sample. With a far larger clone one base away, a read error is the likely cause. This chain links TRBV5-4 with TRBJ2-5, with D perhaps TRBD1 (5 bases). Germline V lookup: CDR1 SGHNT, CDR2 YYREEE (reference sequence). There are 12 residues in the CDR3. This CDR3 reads CAGSYKGETQYF. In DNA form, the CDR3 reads TGTGCCGGCAGCTATAAGGGGGAGACCCAGTACTTC. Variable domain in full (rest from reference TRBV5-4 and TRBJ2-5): ETGVTQSPTHLIKTRGQQVTLRCSSQSGHNTVSWYQQALGQGPQFIFQYYREEENGRGNFPPRFSGLQFPNYSSELNVNALELDDSALYLCAGSYKGETQYFGPGTRLLVL.

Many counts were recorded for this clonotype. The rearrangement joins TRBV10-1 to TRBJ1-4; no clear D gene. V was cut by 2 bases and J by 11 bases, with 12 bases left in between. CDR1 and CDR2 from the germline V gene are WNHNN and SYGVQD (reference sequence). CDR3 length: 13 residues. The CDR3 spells CASSEEQRGKLFF. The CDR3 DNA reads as TGCGCCAGCAGTGAGGAACAGCGAGGGAAACTGTTTTTT.

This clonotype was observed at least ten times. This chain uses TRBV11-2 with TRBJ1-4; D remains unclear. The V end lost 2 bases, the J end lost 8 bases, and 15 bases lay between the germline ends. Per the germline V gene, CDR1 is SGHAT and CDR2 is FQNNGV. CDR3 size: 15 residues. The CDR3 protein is CASSLYGGLGEKLFF. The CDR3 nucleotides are TGTGCCAGCAGCTTATATGGAGGGCTGGGCGAAAAACTGTTTTTT.

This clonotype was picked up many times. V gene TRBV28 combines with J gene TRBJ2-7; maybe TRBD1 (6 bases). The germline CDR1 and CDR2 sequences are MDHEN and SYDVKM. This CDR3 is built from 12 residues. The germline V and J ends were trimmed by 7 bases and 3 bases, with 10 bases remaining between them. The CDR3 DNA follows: TGTGCCAGCACAGGGGACGGCTACGAGCAGTACTTC. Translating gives CASTGDGYEQYF.

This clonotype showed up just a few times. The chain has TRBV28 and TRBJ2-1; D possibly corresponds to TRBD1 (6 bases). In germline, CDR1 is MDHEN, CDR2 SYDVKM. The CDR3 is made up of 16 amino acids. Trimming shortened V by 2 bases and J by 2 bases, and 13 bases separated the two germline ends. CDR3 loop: CASSLIGQRAYNEQFF. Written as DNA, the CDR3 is TGTGCCAGCAGTTTAATAGGACAGAGAGCCTACAATGAGCAGTTCTTC.

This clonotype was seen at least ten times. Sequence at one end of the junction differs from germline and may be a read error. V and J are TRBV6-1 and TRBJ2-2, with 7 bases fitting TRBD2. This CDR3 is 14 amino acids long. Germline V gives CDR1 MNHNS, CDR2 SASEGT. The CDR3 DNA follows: TGCGCCAGCAGTGCCCTAGCGGTAACCGGGGAGCTGTTTTTT. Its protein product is CASSALAVTGELFF.

The CDR3 DNA is TGTGCCAGCAGCTTCGGGACAGCCTACAATGAGCAGTTCTTC. Protein product: CASSFGTAYNEQFF. The chain links TRBV7-2 to TRBJ2-1; TRBD1 aligns across 7 bases. V lost 3 bases to trimming and J lost 2 bases; unmatched junction nucleotides: 1. CDR3 length: 14 amino acids. Germline-derived CDR1 and CDR2 are SGHTA and FQGNSA.

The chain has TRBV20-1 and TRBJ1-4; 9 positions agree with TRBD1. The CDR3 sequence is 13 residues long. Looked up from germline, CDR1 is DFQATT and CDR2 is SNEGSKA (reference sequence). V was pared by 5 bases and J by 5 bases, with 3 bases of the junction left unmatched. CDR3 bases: TGCAGTGCTGGGACAGGGTGGAATGAAAAACTGTTTTTT. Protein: CSAGTGWNEKLFF.

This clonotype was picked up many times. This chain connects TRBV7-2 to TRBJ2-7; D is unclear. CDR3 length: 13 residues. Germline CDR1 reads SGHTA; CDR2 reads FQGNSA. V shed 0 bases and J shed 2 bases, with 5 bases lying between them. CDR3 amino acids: CASSLASAYEQYF. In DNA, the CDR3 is TGTGCCAGCAGCTTAGCGTCGGCCTACGAGCAGTACTTC.

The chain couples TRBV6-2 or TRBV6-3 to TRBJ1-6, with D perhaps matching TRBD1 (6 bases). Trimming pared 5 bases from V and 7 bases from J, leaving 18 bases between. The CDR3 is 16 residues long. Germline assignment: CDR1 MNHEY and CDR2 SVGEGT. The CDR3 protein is CASSSPSAGVNSPLHF. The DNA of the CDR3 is TGTGCCAGCAGTAGTCCGTCGGCAGGGGTGAATTCACCCCTCCACTTT.

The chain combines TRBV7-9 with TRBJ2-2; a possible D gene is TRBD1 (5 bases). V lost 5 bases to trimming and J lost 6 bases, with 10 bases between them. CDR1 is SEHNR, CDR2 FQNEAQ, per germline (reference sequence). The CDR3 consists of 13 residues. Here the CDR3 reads CASSPQGSGELFF. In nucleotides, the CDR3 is TGTGCCAGCAGCCCGCAGGGCTCCGGGGAGCTGTTTTTT.

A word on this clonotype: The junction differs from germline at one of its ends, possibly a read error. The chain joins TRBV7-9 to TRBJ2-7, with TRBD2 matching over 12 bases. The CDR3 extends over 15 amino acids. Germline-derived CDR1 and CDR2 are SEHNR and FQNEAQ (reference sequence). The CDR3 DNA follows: TGTGCCGGCAGCGGACTAGCGGGGCCATCCTACGAGCAGTACTTC. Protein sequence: CAGSGLAGPSYEQYF.

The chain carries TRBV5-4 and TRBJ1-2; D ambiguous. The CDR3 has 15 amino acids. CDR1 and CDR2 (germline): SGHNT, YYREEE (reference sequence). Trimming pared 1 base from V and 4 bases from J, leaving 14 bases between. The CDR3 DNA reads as TGTGCCAGCAGCTTGCTTGACAACCGTCGCTATGGCTACACCTTC. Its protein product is CASSLLDNRRYGYTF.

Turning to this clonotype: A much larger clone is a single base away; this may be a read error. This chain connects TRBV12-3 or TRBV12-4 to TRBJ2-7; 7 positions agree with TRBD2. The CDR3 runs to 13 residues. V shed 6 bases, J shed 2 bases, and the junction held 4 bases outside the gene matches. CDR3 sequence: CASRAGTTYEQYF. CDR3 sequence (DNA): TGTGCCAGCAGAGCCGGGACTACCTACGAGCAGTACTTC.

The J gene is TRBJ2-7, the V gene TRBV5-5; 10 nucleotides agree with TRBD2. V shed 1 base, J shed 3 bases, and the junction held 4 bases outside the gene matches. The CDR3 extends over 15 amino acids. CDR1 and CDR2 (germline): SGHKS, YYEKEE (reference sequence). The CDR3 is CASSLRLAGRYEQYF. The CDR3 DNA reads TGTGCCAGCAGCTTGAGACTAGCGGGCCGCTACGAGCAGTACTTC.

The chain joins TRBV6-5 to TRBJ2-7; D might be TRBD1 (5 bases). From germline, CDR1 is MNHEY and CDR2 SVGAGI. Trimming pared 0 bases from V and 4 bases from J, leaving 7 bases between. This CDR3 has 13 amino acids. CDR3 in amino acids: CASSYSGRYEQYF. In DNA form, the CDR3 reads TGTGCCAGCAGTTACTCGGGGCGATACGAGCAGTACTTC.

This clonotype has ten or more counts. The CDR3 region is CASSNLAGVAKNIQYF. CDR3 coding DNA: TGTGCCAGCAGCAACCTAGCGGGAGTTGCCAAAAACATTCAGTACTTC. The V call is TRBV28, the J call TRBJ2-4; 10 positions agree with TRBD2. The CDR3 covers 16 residues. Trimming removed 6 bases from V and 1 base from J; junction bases left unmatched: 6. Germline-derived CDR1 and CDR2 are MDHEN and SYDVKM.

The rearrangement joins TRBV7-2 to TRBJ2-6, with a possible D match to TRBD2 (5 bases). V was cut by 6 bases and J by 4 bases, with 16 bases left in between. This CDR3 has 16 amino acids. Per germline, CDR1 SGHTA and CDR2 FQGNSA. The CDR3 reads CASRSPGETGANVLTF. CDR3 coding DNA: TGTGCCAGCAGATCGCCCGGGGAGACAGGGGCCAACGTCCTGACTTTC.

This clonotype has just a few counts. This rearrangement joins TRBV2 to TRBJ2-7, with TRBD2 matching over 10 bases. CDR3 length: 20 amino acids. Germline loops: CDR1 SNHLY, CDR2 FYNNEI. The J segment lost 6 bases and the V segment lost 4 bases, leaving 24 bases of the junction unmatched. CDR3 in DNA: TGTGCCAGCAGTGGTTCGTCCCCCCCCGACACTAGCGGGGTGGGCCTCGAGCAGTACTTC. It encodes CASSGSSPPDTSGVGLEQYF.

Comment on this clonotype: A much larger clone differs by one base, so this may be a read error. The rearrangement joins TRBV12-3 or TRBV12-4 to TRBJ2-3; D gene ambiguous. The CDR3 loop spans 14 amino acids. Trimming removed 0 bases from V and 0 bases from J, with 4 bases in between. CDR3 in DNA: TGTGCCAGCAGTTTAGCGTGCAGCACAGATACGCAGTATTTT. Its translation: CASSLACSTDTQYF.

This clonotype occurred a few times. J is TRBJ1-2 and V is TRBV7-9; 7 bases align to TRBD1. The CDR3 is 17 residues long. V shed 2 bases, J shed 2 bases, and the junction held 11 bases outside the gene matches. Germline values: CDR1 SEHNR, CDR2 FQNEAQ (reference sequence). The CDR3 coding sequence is TGTGCCAGCAGCTTAAGGGCCGGGACAGCACAAAACTATGGCTACACCTTC. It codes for CASSLRAGTAQNYGYTF.

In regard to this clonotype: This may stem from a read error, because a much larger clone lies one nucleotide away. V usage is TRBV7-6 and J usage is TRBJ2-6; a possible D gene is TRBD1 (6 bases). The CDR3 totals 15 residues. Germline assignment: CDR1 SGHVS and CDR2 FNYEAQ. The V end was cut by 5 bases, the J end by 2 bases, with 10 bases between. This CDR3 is CASSLTGTGANVLTF. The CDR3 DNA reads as TGTGCCAGCAGCCTCACAGGGACTGGGGCCAACGTCCTGACTTTC.

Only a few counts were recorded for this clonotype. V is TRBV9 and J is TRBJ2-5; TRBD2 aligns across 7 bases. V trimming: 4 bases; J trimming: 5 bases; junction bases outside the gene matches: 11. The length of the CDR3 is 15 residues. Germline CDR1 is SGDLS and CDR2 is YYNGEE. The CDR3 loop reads CASSYSVGAGETQYF. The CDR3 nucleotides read TGTGCCAGCAGCTATAGCGTCGGAGCGGGGGAGACCCAGTACTTC.

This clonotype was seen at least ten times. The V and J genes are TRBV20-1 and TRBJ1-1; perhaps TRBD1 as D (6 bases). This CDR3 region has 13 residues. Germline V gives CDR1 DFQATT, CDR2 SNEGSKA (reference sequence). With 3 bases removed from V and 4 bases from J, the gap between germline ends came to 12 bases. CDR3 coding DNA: TGCAGTGCTAGGTCAGGGGTGGCCACTGAAGCTTTCTTT. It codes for CSARSGVATEAFF.